One and the same sample provided the 2 T cell receptor beta chains below, sequenced in a study of control samples from healthy donors and cancer patients. The table came from immunoSEQ multiplex PCR; TCRdb's copy has only in-frame clones and leaves some out. The sample has about 140,000 clones, roughly 92% seen once; the top ten hold around 13%. Sequenced sample: blood. These receptors all stem from a middle-aged man in good health.

V and J are TRBV5-4 and TRBJ2-3, with a tentative D call TRBD2 (6 bases). Trimming removed 10 bases from V and 9 bases from J, with 12 bases in between. This CDR3 spans 10 amino acids. Germline values: CDR1 SGHNT, CDR2 YYREEE (reference sequence). CDR3 sequence reads: CAVSGETQYF. The CDR3 nucleotides read TGTGCCGTTAGCGGTGAAACGCAGTATTTT.

This sequence joins TRBV21-1 and TRBJ2-7. TRBV21-1 counts as a pseudogene. This CDR3 region has 13 residues. The CDR3, as DNA: TGTGCCCGCTCAAGGCCTCCTTCCTACGAGCAGTACTTC. Amino acids: CARSRPPSYEQYF.